This T cell receptor beta chain was sequenced during a study of T-cell reconstitution after alpha-beta-depleted transplantation in children. A library of TCRbeta sequences, prepared with unique molecular identifiers, was generated. TCRdb fed the PCR reads into MiXCR, producing one record per CDR3 protein. The table has 250,000 to 300,000 distinct CDR3 sequences, 10% seen once. Remarks on this clonotype: The junction differs from germline at one of its ends, possibly a read error.

The sample consisted of PBMCs, taken before TCRalphabeta/CD19-depleted stem cell transplant. This clonotype was obtained from a boy under three years old with acute myeloid leukemia, due to receive a stem cell transplant.

The CDR3 protein is CASSLGTGISGANVRTF. The CDR3 DNA sequence: TGTGCCAGCAGCTTGGGGACAGGCATCTCTGGGGCCAACGTCCGGACTTTC. The chain links TRBV5-5 to TRBJ2-6; 7 positions match TRBD1. The V gene's germline CDR1 is SGHKS and CDR2 YYEKEE (reference sequence). The CDR3 is made up of 17 amino acids. Full variable domain (outside the CDR3, taken from reference TRBV5-5 and TRBJ2-6): DAGVTQSPTHLIKTRGQQVTLRCSPISGHKSVSWYQQVLGQGPQFIFQYYEKEERGRGNFPDRFSARQFPNYSSELNVNALLLGDSALYLCASSLGTGISGANVRTFGAGSRLTVL.